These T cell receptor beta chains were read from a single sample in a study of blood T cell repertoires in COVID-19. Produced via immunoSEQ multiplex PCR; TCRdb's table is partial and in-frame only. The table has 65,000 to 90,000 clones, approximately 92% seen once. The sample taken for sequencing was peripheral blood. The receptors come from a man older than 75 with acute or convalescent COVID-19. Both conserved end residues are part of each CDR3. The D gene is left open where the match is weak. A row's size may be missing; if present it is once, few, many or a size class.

TGTGCCACCAGTCGAGACAGGTACAATGGCTACACCTTC	CATSRDRYNGYTF	-	TRBJ1-2	-	TRBV15
TGTGCCAGTAAGGCCCCGAACAGGGATTATCAGCCCCAGCATTTT	CASKAPNRDYQPQHF	-	TRBJ1-5	-	TRBV19
TGTGCCAGTAGTAGCGCCAGAGGGACTGAAGCTTTCTTT	CASSSARGTEAFF	-	TRBJ1-1	-	TRBV19
TGCGCCAGCAGCTTGGGAGACAGAGGCGAAAAACTGTTTTTT	CASSLGDRGEKLFF	-	TRBJ1-4	-	TRBV5-1
TGTGCCAGCAGCATTAGACTAGTCGTGGGCACAGATACGCAGTATTTT	CASSIRLVVGTDTQYF	-	TRBJ2-3	-	TRBV5-4
TGTGCCAGTAGTCTCGATCCGGGAAGACAGCCCCAGCATTTT	CASSLDPGRQPQHF	-	TRBJ1-5	-	TRBV19
TGTGCCAGCAGCGCTTCGGGACAGGAGATTGAAGCTTTCTTT	CASSASGQEIEAFF	TRBD1	TRBJ1-1	-	TRBV5-5
TGCGCCAGCAGCCAGGGTCGACTAGCGGGAAGACCTAGCACAGATACGCAGTATTTT	CASSQGRLAGRPSTDTQYF	TRBD2	TRBJ2-3	-	TRBV4-1
TGTGCCAGCAGTCCTCGGGACATTTCTAACTATGGCTACACCTTC	CASSPRDISNYGYTF	-	TRBJ1-2	-	TRBV27
TGTGCCACCAGCAGAGATGCAGGGAAGGAGACCCAGTACTTC	CATSRDAGKETQYF	-	TRBJ2-5	-	TRBV15
TGTGCCAGTCAAGGACATACGAACACTGAAGCTTTCTTT	CASQGHTNTEAFF	-	TRBJ1-1	-	TRBV6-5
TGTGCCAGCAGCGTCCCGGGACAGACCAGCTCTGGGGCCAACGTCCTGACTTTC	CASSVPGQTSSGANVLTF	TRBD1	TRBJ2-6	-	TRBV13
TGTGCCAGCAGCCCTCGGGGGACCCTCGAATCTGAAGCTTTCTTT	CASSPRGTLESEAFF	-	TRBJ1-1	-	TRBV11-2
TGTGCCAGCTCACCACCGACAGGGGGCTTGACTGAAGCTTTCTTT	CASSPPTGGLTEAFF	TRBD1	TRBJ1-1	-	TRBV18
TGCGCCAGCAGCTCCGGACAGGGCCACTACGAGCAGTACTTC	CASSSGQGHYEQYF	TRBD1	TRBJ2-7	-	TRBV5-1
TGTGCCAGCAGCCAGACTAGTGATTCCCCCTACGAGCAGTACTTC	CASSQTSDSPYEQYF	-	TRBJ2-7	once	TRBV3-1/TRBV3-2
TGTGCCAGCAGCTTGGGGTCGGGAGGGAACTACGAGCAGTACTTC	CASSLGSGGNYEQYF	TRBD2	TRBJ2-7	few	TRBV5-4
TGTGCCAGCAGCCAAGGCCAGCTAGCTACAGATACGCAGTATTTT	CASSQGQLATDTQYF	-	TRBJ2-3	-	TRBV3-1/TRBV3-2
TGTGCCAGCAGGATTACAGGGAACACTGAAGCTTTCTTT	CASRITGNTEAFF	-	TRBJ1-1	few	TRBV28
TGTGCCAGCAGCTTAACTAGCGGCGATGAGCAGTTCTTC	CASSLTSGDEQFF	TRBD2	TRBJ2-1	-	TRBV5-6
TGTGCCTGGAATCCGGGACTTGAGGGTGAGCAGTACTTC	CAWNPGLEGEQYF	-	TRBJ2-7	-	TRBV30
TGTGCCAGCCTTCGGGAGCCCTCTGGAAACACCATATATTTT	CASLREPSGNTIYF	-	TRBJ1-3	-	TRBV2
TGTGCCAGCAGCCACGGTACAGGATATTACACAGATACGCAGTATTTT	CASSHGTGYYTDTQYF	-	TRBJ2-3	-	TRBV14
TGCGCCAGCAGCTTGAACTTCCAAGAGACCCAGTACTTC	CASSLNFQETQYF	-	TRBJ2-5	-	TRBV5-1
TGTGCCACCAGTGATTTCAGGGGGTATGGCTACACCTTC	CATSDFRGYGYTF	TRBD1	TRBJ1-2	-	TRBV24-1
TGCGCCAGCAGCTTGGGGGAGGCCTGGGAGACCCAGTACTTC	CASSLGEAWETQYF	-	TRBJ2-5	-	TRBV5-1
TGTGCCAGCAGCCGACGAGGAGGGGAGGAAAAACTGTTTTTT	CASSRRGGEEKLFF	-	TRBJ1-4	-	TRBV5-6
TGTGCCAGCAGCTTGGACAGGGCCAAGGGCTACACCTTC	CASSLDRAKGYTF	TRBD1	TRBJ1-2	-	TRBV13